Listed below are T cell receptor beta chains from one sample, sequenced in a study of blood T cell repertoires in COVID-19. Produced via immunoSEQ multiplex PCR; TCRdb's table is partial and in-frame only. The repertoire has about 200,000 clones, approximately 86% of them found once; the top ten carry 3.5% to 4%. The source material was PBMCs or T cells enriched from blood (not recorded which). These receptors all come from a woman in her forties with acute COVID-19. The CDR3 runs from the conserved cysteine through the conserved F or W. The D gene is left open where the match is weak. Not all rows give a size; the values are once, few, many and, for expanded clones, a class.

>TRBJ2-2|TRBV25-1|TRBD2|.
TGTGCCAGCAGTGAATGGGGTCTAGCGGGGCATACCGGGGAGCTGTTTTTT
CASSEWGLAGHTGELFF
>TRBJ2-7|TRBV5-5|.|once
TGTGCCAGCAGCTTGTATCCCCCGGACGAGCAGTACTTC
CASSLYPPDEQYF
>TRBJ2-2|TRBV5-1|.|.
TGCGCCAGCAGAGGTTCCCTAGGGGGCGGGGAGCTGTTTTTT
CASRGSLGGGELFF
>TRBJ2-3|TRBV7-3|TRBD2|.
TGTGCCAGCAGTCCCAGGACTAGCGGGATTTTCTCAGATACGCAGTATTTT
CASSPRTSGIFSDTQYF
>TRBJ2-5|TRBV24-1|.|.
TGTGCCACCAGTGGCCTGCAGGGCGGAGAGACCCAGTACTTC
CATSGLQGGETQYF
>TRBJ2-7|TRBV7-8|.|.
TGTGCCAGCAGCTTAGGCACAGGCTACGAGCAGTACTTC
CASSLGTGYEQYF
>TRBJ2-1|TRBV11-2|TRBD2|.
TGTGCCAGCAGCCCCGCGGGACTAGCGGGAGTTAATGAGCAGTTCTTC
CASSPAGLAGVNEQFF
>TRBJ1-2|TRBV11-2|TRBD1|.
TGTGCCAGCAGTATAGGACAGGGTGACTATGGCTACACCTTC
CASSIGQGDYGYTF
>TRBJ2-3|TRBV28|TRBD1|once
TGTGCCAGCAGTTTGACAGGGGTGGGGGGAGATACGCAGTATTTT
CASSLTGVGGDTQYF
>TRBJ1-2|TRBV14|.|.
TGTGCCAGCAGCCAATTACCGGGGGGACCGGGCGGGCTTTCTTACTATGGCTACACCTTC
CASSQLPGGPGGLSYYGYTF
>TRBJ2-2|TRBV29-1|.|.
TGCAGCGTTAGGTCTCGGATGGGCAGGGACACCGGGGAGCTGTTTTTT
CSVRSRMGRDTGELFF
>TRBJ1-2|TRBV3-1/TRBV3-2|TRBD1|.
TGTGCCAGCAGCCGCGGGACAGAGGGCTATGGCTACACCTTC
CASSRGTEGYGYTF
>TRBJ2-1|TRBV7-9|.|.
TGTGCCAGCAGCAGCCATCTAGCGAGAGCCAACAATGAGCAGTTCTTC
CASSSHLARANNEQFF
>TRBJ2-2|TRBV19|.|.
TGTGCCAGTAGTCTACAATCCCCGAGGGAACACGGGTCCGGGGAGCTGTTTTTT
CASSLQSPREHGSGELFF
>TRBJ2-7|TRBV10-3|TRBD2|.
TGTGCCATCAGCATCTTAGCGGGAGGGAAAAACGAGCAGTACTTC
CAISILAGGKNEQYF
>TRBJ2-4|TRBV14|TRBD1|.
TGTGCCAGCAGCCGGGGGGACAGGGGTGTCAAAAACATTCAGTACTTC
CASSRGDRGVKNIQYF
>TRBJ2-2|TRBV5-1|.|.
TGCGCCAGCAGCCAAAGGACTGGGGGGGAGCTGTTTTTT
CASSQRTGGELFF
>TRBJ2-7|TRBV5-1|.|.
TGCGCCAGCAGCTTCGACAGCTACGAGCAGTACTTC
CASSFDSYEQYF
>TRBJ1-4|TRBV3-1/TRBV3-2|TRBD1|.
TGTGCCAGCAGCCAAGTAGGACAGGGCCACCTGTTTTTT
CASSQVGQGHLFF
>TRBJ1-1|TRBV5-1|TRBD1|.
TGCGCCAGCAGCCCCGGGGACAGGGAAGCTTTCTTT
CASSPGDREAFF
>TRBJ1-1|TRBV27|.|.
TGTGCCAGCAGTTACGGGCGTAGGGACTTGTGGCCGAACACTGAAGCTTTCTTT
CASSYGRRDLWPNTEAFF
>TRBJ1-2|TRBV6-2/TRBV6-3|TRBD1|.
TGTGCCAGCAGTTACTCGTCCAGGGGGCGAACTGGCTACACCTTC
CASSYSSRGRTGYTF
>TRBJ1-1|TRBV7-2|.|.
TGTGCCAGCAGCCTCCAGACAAAAATGAACACTGAAGCTTTCTTT
CASSLQTKMNTEAFF
>TRBJ2-3|TRBV14|.|.
TGTGCCAGCAGCCAAGAAAGGGGTTCCCTCCCAGATACGCAGTATTTT
CASSQERGSLPDTQYF
>TRBJ1-5|TRBV20-1|.|.
TGCAGTGCTAGTCAGGGGCAGCCCCAGCATTTT
CSASQGQPQHF
>TRBJ2-1|TRBV12-5|TRBD1|.
TGTGCTAGTGGTTTGCCTCCGGGACAGAGCGAGCAGTTCTTC
CASGLPPGQSEQFF
>TRBJ2-2|TRBV9|.|.
TGTGCCAGCAGCTCAGGGGTACTCCACACCGGGGAGCTGTTTTTT
CASSSGVLHTGELFF
>TRBJ2-1|TRBV18|TRBD2|.
TGTGCCAGCTCGCCCCCGGGACTAGCGGGAGTGAACAATGAGCAGTTCTTC
CASSPPGLAGVNNEQFF
>TRBJ2-1|TRBV5-1|.|.
TGCGCCAGCAGTCCTTTCTTTGGGACAAGTTACAATGAGCAGTTCTTC
CASSPFFGTSYNEQFF
>TRBJ2-7|TRBV7-2|TRBD1|.
TGTGCCAGCAGCCAAACCGGACAGGGTTACGAGCAGTACTTC
CASSQTGQGYEQYF
>TRBJ1-2|TRBV5-6|.|.
TGTGCCAGCAGCCTGAGCAGGGTCGCCTATGGCTACACCTTC
CASSLSRVAYGYTF
>TRBJ1-1|TRBV7-2|.|.
TGTGCCAGCAGCGCGGGAATGGGGACTGAAGCTTTCTTT
CASSAGMGTEAFF
>TRBJ1-2|TRBV28|TRBD1|.
TGTGCCATCGAGACTCGGGACAGGCGGGTCTACACCTTC
CAIETRDRRVYTF
>TRBJ1-4|TRBV7-9|TRBD1|.
TGTGCCAGCAGCTTCCCGGGACAGGGGGCGCCGGCTAATGAAAAACTGTTTTTT
CASSFPGQGAPANEKLFF
>TRBJ2-1|TRBV24-1|TRBD2|.
TGTGCCACCAGTGATTCCGGACTAGCGGGCTACAATGAGCAGTTCTTC
CATSDSGLAGYNEQFF
>TRBJ2-2|TRBV7-3|.|.
TGTGCCAGCAGCAGGGGGATCGGGGAGCTGTTTTTT
CASSRGIGELFF
>TRBJ1-1|TRBV3-1/TRBV3-2|.|.
TGTGCCAGCTCAATCACTACATCGAACACTGAAGCTTTCTTT
CASSITTSNTEAFF
>TRBJ2-7|TRBV15|.|.
TGTGCCACCAGCAGAGAACAAAGGGGGTACGAGCAGTACTTC
CATSREQRGYEQYF
>TRBJ1-1|TRBV18|.|.
TGTGCCAGCTCACCAGTGGGAGCACACACTGAAGCTTTCTTT
CASSPVGAHTEAFF
>TRBJ2-1|TRBV11-3|TRBD2|.
TGTGCCAGCGGGACTAGGGGGGGGATCTACAATGAGCAGTTCTTC
CASGTRGGIYNEQFF
>TRBJ2-2|TRBV25-1|.|.
TGTGCCAGCAGTGCCGAGTTTTCGAACACCGGGGAGCTGTTTTTT
CASSAEFSNTGELFF
>TRBJ1-5|TRBV7-2|.|.
TGTGCCAGCAGCTTAGATACGGGATCGGGTCAGCCCCAGCATTTT
CASSLDTGSGQPQHF
>TRBJ1-5|TRBV19|TRBD1|.
TGTGCCAGTAGTATCGTCGGGACAGGGAGGCAGCCCCAGCATTTT
CASSIVGTGRQPQHF
>TRBJ2-1|TRBV18|TRBD2|once
TGTGCCAGCTCAGCGATAGCGGGGGGTATAGAGTTCTTC
CASSAIAGGIEFF